One and the same sample provided the 26 T cell receptor beta chains below, sequenced in a study of blood T cell repertoires in COVID-19. Produced via immunoSEQ multiplex PCR; TCRdb's table is partial and in-frame only. The table includes hundreds of thousands of clones, around four fifths detected once. Sequencing input: peripheral blood. These receptors all stem from an elderly man with acute or convalescent COVID-19.

V is TRBV7-6 and J is TRBJ2-1, with D unresolved. The germline V gene encodes CDR1 SGHVS and CDR2 FNYEAQ. The CDR3 is made up of 15 amino acids. Between the trimmed V and J ends, which lost 4 bases and 1 base, there was a span of 11 bases. CDR3 in DNA: TGTGCCAGCAGCTCCGGTGAGTTTTCCTACAATGAGCAGTTCTTC. It translates to CASSSGEFSYNEQFF.

The sample holds one count of this clone. CDR3 in amino acids: CASSIGASGRAFGETQYF. In DNA, the CDR3 is TGTGCCAGTAGTATTGGTGCTAGCGGGAGGGCGTTCGGAGAGACCCAGTACTTC. The chain carries TRBV19 and TRBJ2-5, with 12 bases matching TRBD2. The CDR3 is 18 residues long. Germline V CDR1 and CDR2: LNHDA, SQIVND (reference sequence). The V segment lost 3 bases and the J segment 4 bases; nucleotides outside the gene matches: 12.

The chain carries TRBV5-1 and TRBJ1-1, with no clear D. This CDR3 comprises 14 residues. V was clipped by 5 bases and J by 4 bases, with 15 bases between them. The germline V gene has CDR1 SGHRS and CDR2 YFSETQ. The CDR3 region is CASRWRGGGTEAFF. In DNA form, the CDR3 reads TGCGCCAGCAGGTGGCGGGGAGGAGGCACTGAAGCTTTCTTT. The entire variable domain, with the rest obtained from reference TRBV5-1 and TRBJ1-1, is as follows: KAGVTQTPRYLIKTRGQQVTLSCSPISGHRSVSWYQQTPGQGLQFLFEYFSETQRNKGNFPGRFSGRQFSNSRSEMNVSTLELGDSALYLCASRWRGGGTEAFFGQGTRLTVV.

The rearrangement joins TRBV3-1 (or the pseudogene TRBV3-2) to TRBJ1-1; TRBD1 is a possible D gene (5 bases). CDR3 length: 15 amino acids. Trimming took off 6 bases at V and 3 bases at J, with 17 bases between the two ends. Germline V gives CDR1 LGHDT, CDR2 YNNKEL (reference sequence). In DNA form, the CDR3 reads TGTGCCAGCAGACAAACAGGTCCCCGGGACACTGAAGCTTTCTTT. Translating gives CASRQTGPRDTEAFF.

The J gene is TRBJ2-7, the V gene TRBV19; tentatively, D is TRBD1 (5 bases). Germline CDR1 and CDR2: LNHDA and SQIVND (reference sequence). Trimming cost V 9 bases and J 3 bases, with 15 bases left between them. The CDR3 consists of 13 residues. CDR3 DNA: TGTGCCAGCGAAAAAGGCAGGGACTACGAGCAGTACTTC. Its protein product is CASEKGRDYEQYF.

The rearrangement links TRBV29-1 to TRBJ2-3, with 7 bases fitting TRBD2. This CDR3 spans 13 amino acids. Germline V CDR1 and CDR2: SQVTM, ANQGSEA. Trimming took 7 bases from V and 4 from J; bases not matched to a gene: 8. This CDR3 reads CSGKLAPSDTQYF. CDR3 DNA sequence: TGCAGCGGAAAACTAGCGCCGTCAGATACGCAGTATTTT.

This chain joins TRBV5-1 and TRBJ2-3, with a tentative D call TRBD2 (5 bases). Germline CDR1 SGHRS, CDR2 YFSETQ. Trimming removed 4 bases from V and 2 bases from J, with 11 bases in between. The CDR3 totals 14 residues. The DNA for the CDR3 is TGCGCCAGCAGCCTAAGCGGACTCACAGATACGCAGTATTTT. Translation gives CASSLSGLTDTQYF.

The J gene is TRBJ2-2, the V gene TRBV3-1 (or the pseudogene TRBV3-2), with a weak D call TRBD1 (5 bases). The CDR3 runs to 14 residues. Germline V gene lookup returns CDR1 LGHDT and CDR2 YNNKEL (reference sequence). V lost 4 bases and J 1 base, leaving 7 bases between the germline ends. CDR3 amino acids: CASSRGGNTGELFF. CDR3 nucleotide sequence: TGTGCCAGCAGCCGGGGCGGGAACACCGGGGAGCTGTTTTTT.

The rearrangement joins TRBV24-1 to TRBJ1-5, with D uncertain. From germline, CDR1 is KGHDR and CDR2 SFDVKD. V was cut by 9 bases and J by 4 bases, with 9 bases left in between. This CDR3 contains 12 residues. The CDR3 region has the DNA TGTGCCACCGCTTCGGGGAATCAGCCCCAGCATTTT. Translation: CATASGNQPQHF.

The J gene is TRBJ2-1, the V gene TRBV13; 9 bases are a match to TRBD2. CDR1 is PRHDT and CDR2 is FYEKMQ in the germline V gene (reference sequence). The CDR3 has 18 amino acids. Losses at the gene ends were 0 bases for V and 1 base for J; bases not matched to a gene: 7. The CDR3 here is CASSLGLAGRPSYNEQFF. CDR3 sequence (DNA): TGTGCCAGCAGCTTAGGGCTAGCGGGGCGGCCTTCCTACAATGAGCAGTTCTTC.

The rearrangement joins TRBV7-2 to TRBJ2-2; TRBD1 is a possible D gene (7 bases). Trimming stripped 4 bases from V and 0 bases from J, with 15 bases between. Germline assignment: CDR1 SGHTA and CDR2 FQGNSA. This CDR3 region has 17 residues. DNA for the CDR3: TGTGCCAGCAGCTCCCGCGGCGGGACAGCGAACACCGGGGAGCTGTTTTTT. Residues: CASSSRGGTANTGELFF.

This chain joins TRBV6-2 or TRBV6-3 and TRBJ1-4, with TRBD1 as a possible D gene (5 bases). Germline V lookup: CDR1 MNHEY, CDR2 SVGEGT. This CDR3 region has 17 residues. V lost 6 bases and J lost 4, with 21 bases in between. The CDR3 sequence is CASSSGTYFGGNEKLFF. The CDR3 DNA reads as TGTGCCAGCAGCTCTGGGACGTACTTCGGGGGTAATGAAAAACTGTTTTTT.

This chain uses TRBV5-1 with TRBJ2-2; D is ambiguous. This CDR3 has 15 amino acids. The germline V gene has CDR1 SGHRS and CDR2 YFSETQ. Trimming shortened V by 4 bases and J by 2 bases, and 12 bases separated the two germline ends. The CDR3 sequence: CASSLETINTGELFF. The CDR3 bases are TGCGCCAGCAGCCTTGAGACAATTAACACCGGGGAGCTGTTTTTT.

This sequence joins TRBV6-5 and TRBJ2-5; a possible D gene is TRBD1 (6 bases). This CDR3 spans 14 amino acids. V shed 2 bases and J shed 5 bases, with 12 bases lying between them. The germline V gene has CDR1 MNHEY and CDR2 SVGAGI. CDR3 in amino acids: CASSYIRGRETQYF. The CDR3, as DNA: TGTGCCAGCAGTTACATCAGGGGAAGGGAGACCCAGTACTTC.

This chain's CDR3 is CASSLASGTYNEQFF. The CDR3, as DNA: TGTGCCAGCAGCTTAGCGAGCGGGACCTACAATGAGCAGTTCTTC. The chain couples TRBV11-1 to TRBJ2-1; 7 bases agree with TRBD2. V lost 0 bases and J lost 2; bases outside the gene matches: 1. Germline lookup yields CDR1 SGHAT and CDR2 FQDESV (reference sequence). The CDR3 sequence is 15 residues long.

V usage is TRBV6-1 and J usage is TRBJ1-1, with a tentative D call TRBD1 (5 bases). Germline CDR1 and CDR2: MNHNS and SASEGT. This CDR3 has 14 amino acids. V lost 2 bases, J lost 4 bases, and 11 bases lay in between. CDR3 loop: CASSEFWGGTEAFF. In DNA form, the CDR3 reads TGTGCCAGCAGTGAATTCTGGGGGGGCACTGAAGCTTTCTTT.

This chain connects TRBV7-2 to TRBJ2-3; D is uncertain. V was clipped by 1 base and J by 2 bases, with 10 bases between them. This CDR3 comprises 15 residues. Germline-derived CDR1 and CDR2 are SGHTA and FQGNSA. The CDR3 loop reads CASSLGSRNTDTQYF. CDR3 sequence (DNA): TGTGCCAGCAGCTTAGGGAGCAGAAACACAGATACGCAGTATTTT.

This chain connects TRBV2 to TRBJ1-2; TRBD1 agrees at 8 bases. The germline V gene has CDR1 SNHLY and CDR2 FYNNEI. This CDR3 is built from 15 residues. Trimming took 4 bases from V and 1 from J; bases not matched to a gene: 5. CDR3 nucleotides: TGTGCCAGCAGTGTCGGACAGGGCCTTAACTATGGCTACACCTTC. This translates into CASSVGQGLNYGYTF.

This chain connects TRBV30 to TRBJ1-6; 7 positions agree with TRBD1. Per the germline V gene, CDR1 is GTSNPN and CDR2 is SVGIG (reference sequence). The CDR3 covers 16 residues. Trimming at V came to 5 bases and at J to 0 bases, leaving 7 bases not matched to a gene. CDR3 nucleotides: TGTGCCTGGGCCGCGACAGGGACCTCCTATAATTCACCCCTCCACTTT. Its protein is CAWAATGTSYNSPLHF.

The V and J genes are TRBV5-1 and TRBJ2-7, with 9 bases fitting TRBD2. The V gene end was trimmed by 4 bases and the J gene end by 5 bases; junction bases not matched to a gene: 10. Germline CDR1 is SGHRS and CDR2 is YFSETQ. The CDR3 totals 15 residues. This CDR3 reads CASSLTGAGGDEQYF. The CDR3 region has the DNA TGCGCCAGCAGCCTAACCGGGGCGGGGGGGGACGAGCAGTACTTC.

The V and J genes are TRBV2 and TRBJ1-5; D perhaps matches TRBD1 (6 bases). This CDR3 has 15 residues. V lost 1 base and J lost 4, with 11 bases in between. The germline gives CDR1 SNHLY, CDR2 FYNNEI. CDR3 sequence (DNA): TGTGCCAGCAGTGAAGTCAGGGGTCAAAATCAGCCCCAGCATTTT. As protein: CASSEVRGQNQPQHF.

CDR3 bases: TGCAGCGTTGAAGATCGACAGGGGGCGCGGGGGCAGTACTTC. Residues: CSVEDRQGARGQYF. The chain employs TRBV29-1 and TRBJ2-7; 10 nucleotides line up with TRBD1. Germline V lookup: CDR1 SQVTM, CDR2 ANQGSEA. The V and J ends lost 0 bases and 9 bases, in that order; junction bases with no gene match: 8. This CDR3 contains 14 residues.

Only one count was recorded for this clone. This chain connects TRBV28 to TRBJ2-1; 10 bases line up with TRBD2. The V gene's germline CDR1 is MDHEN and CDR2 SYDVKM. V was pared by 5 bases and J by 4 bases, with 8 bases of the junction left unmatched. This CDR3 is 16 amino acids long. The CDR3 DNA reads TGTGCCAGCAGTCTAGTTACTAGCGGGAAGTACAATGAGCAGTTCTTC. Residues: CASSLVTSGKYNEQFF.

This clone was counted between two and nine times. This chain uses TRBV21-1 with TRBJ1-1; TRBD1 is the table's D call, not checked against the DNA. TRBV21-1 is a recognized pseudogene. The CDR3 runs 19 residues. The CDR3 reads CASSKEGFFCQGDDTEAFF. The CDR3 DNA reads TGTGCCAGCAGCAAAGAGGGGTTTTTTTGTCAGGGCGATGACACTGAAGCTTTCTTT.

V and J are TRBV14 and TRBJ2-2; the D is unclear. The CDR3 has 14 amino acids. CDR1 and CDR2 (germline): SGHDN, FVKESK. Trimming cost V 0 bases and J 6 bases, with 8 bases left between them. CDR3: CASSQDRVAGELFF. The CDR3 coding sequence is TGTGCCAGCAGCCAAGACCGGGTCGCCGGGGAGCTGTTTTTT.

The V and J genes are TRBV27 and TRBJ1-5, with no clear D. With 3 bases removed from V and 2 bases from J, the gap between germline ends came to 8 bases. The CDR3 length is 14 residues. Germline CDR1 and CDR2: MNHEY and SMNVEV (reference sequence). CDR3 DNA: TGTGCCAGCAGTTTCGGGAGGGGCAATCAGCCCCAGCATTTT. Amino acid sequence: CASSFGRGNQPQHF.